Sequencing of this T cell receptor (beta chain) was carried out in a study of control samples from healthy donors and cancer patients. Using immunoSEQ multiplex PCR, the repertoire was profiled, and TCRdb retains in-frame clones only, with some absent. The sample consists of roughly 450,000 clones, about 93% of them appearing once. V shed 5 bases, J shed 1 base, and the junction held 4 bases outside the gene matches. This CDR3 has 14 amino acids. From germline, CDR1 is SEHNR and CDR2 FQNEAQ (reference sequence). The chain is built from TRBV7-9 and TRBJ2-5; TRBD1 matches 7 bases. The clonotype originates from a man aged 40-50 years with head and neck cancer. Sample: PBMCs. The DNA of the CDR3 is TGTGCCAGCAGCCGGACAGGAGCCCAAGAGACCCAGTACTTC. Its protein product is CASSRTGAQETQYF.